This record concerns one T cell receptor (beta chain) sequence. After removal of 4 bases from V and 5 bases from J, the junction contained 7 bases not matched to a gene. Germline-derived CDR1 and CDR2 are LNHDA and SQIVND (reference sequence). The length of the CDR3 is 15 residues. These data are taken from a study of memory CD4+ T cells and cytomegalovirus serostatus. Data came from immunoSEQ multiplex PCR; TCRdb stores just in-frame clones and leaves some out. Among approximately 60,000 clones listed, about 81% were seen once. The sort gate was single viable CD3+CD4+CD8-CD45RO+ cells for memory CD4+ T cells.

The receptor comes from an adult in good health and CMV-seronegative. What was sequenced was memory CD4+ T cells from blood. V usage is TRBV19 and J usage is TRBJ2-7; 11 positions agree with TRBD1. The CDR3, as DNA: TGTGCCAGTAGTACGGGACAGGGGGTGGGCGACGAGCAGTACTTC. Its translation is CASSTGQGVGDEQYF.